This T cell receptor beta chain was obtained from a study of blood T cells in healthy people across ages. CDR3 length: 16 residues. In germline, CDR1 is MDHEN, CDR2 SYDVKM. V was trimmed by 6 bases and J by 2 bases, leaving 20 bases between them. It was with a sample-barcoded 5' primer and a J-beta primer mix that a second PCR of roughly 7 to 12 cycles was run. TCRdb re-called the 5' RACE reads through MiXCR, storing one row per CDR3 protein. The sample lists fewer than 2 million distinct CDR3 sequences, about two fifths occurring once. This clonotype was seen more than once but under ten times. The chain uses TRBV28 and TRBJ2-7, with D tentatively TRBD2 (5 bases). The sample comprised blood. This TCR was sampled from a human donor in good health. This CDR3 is CASSPLGEGRPYEQYF. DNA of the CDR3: TGTGCCAGCAGCCCCCTCGGGGAAGGTAGGCCCTACGAGCAGTACTTC.